Here is one TCR beta chain with its context. Germline values: CDR1 SGHRS, CDR2 YFSETQ. Trimming shortened V by 3 bases and J by 1 base, and 16 bases separated the two germline ends. The CDR3 runs to 16 residues. HTBI primers from iRepertoire and Arm-PCR of CDR3 regions yielded the TCR beta libraries. TCRdb passed the multiplex PCR reads through MiXCR, listing each CDR3 protein once. The repertoire holds roughly 430,000 distinct CDR3 sequences, around 20% seen once, with 13% to 15% in the top ten. This sample is drawn from a study of regulatory T cells in long-lasting Graves disease. Time point meaning: persistent/refractory GD, antithyroid drugs over 5 years with positive TRAb. RNA isolated from PBMCs was used to make the TCR library.

The origin of this receptor is a female donor with Graves disease. The chain carries TRBV5-1 and TRBJ1-1; D remains unclear. Material: peripheral blood mononuclear cells (PBMCs), obtained when the disease was refractory, from a patient treated with antithyroid drugs. CDR3 DNA: TGCGCCAGCAGCTACCAGGAAATCAGGCGGAACACTGAAGCTTTCTTT. It translates to CASSYQEIRRNTEAFF.